The clone carrying this T cell receptor (beta chain) was observed a single time. Antigen specificity is unknown. The CDR3 spans 13 residues. V lost 5 bases, J lost 0 bases, and 6 bases lay in between. CDR1 is SGHVS and CDR2 is FQNEAQ in the germline V gene. These data are taken from a study of CD8 T cell repertoires and HIV-1 epitope variants. Study-level information: Separate wells received one of Twenty-five Gag or Nef variant peptides. An uncultured baseline aliquot held 1M T cells.

This table comes from immunoSEQ multiplex PCR, and its TCRdb copy is limited to in-frame clones, with some not included. The sample carries about 5,000 clones, 65% to 75% recorded once. The TCR originated in a male donor with HIV. V is TRBV7-8 and J is TRBJ2-3; D remains ambiguous. The sequenced sample consisted of cultured CD8+ T cells derived from PBMCs. CDR3 in amino acids: CASSGASTDTQYF. CDR3 nucleotides: TGTGCCAGCAGCGGCGCTAGCACAGATACGCAGTATTTT.